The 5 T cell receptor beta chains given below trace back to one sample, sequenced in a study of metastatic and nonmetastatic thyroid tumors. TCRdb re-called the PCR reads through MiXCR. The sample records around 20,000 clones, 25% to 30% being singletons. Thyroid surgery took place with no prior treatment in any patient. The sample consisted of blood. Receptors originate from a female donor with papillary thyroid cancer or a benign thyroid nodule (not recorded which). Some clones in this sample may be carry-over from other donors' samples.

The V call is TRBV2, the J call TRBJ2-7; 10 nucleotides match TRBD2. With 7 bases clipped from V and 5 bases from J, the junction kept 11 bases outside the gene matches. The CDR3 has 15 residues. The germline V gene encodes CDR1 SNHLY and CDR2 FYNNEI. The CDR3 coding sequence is TGTGCCAGCACCCGCCAGGGGACTAGCGCAGACGAGCAGTACTTC. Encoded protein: CASTRQGTSADEQYF.

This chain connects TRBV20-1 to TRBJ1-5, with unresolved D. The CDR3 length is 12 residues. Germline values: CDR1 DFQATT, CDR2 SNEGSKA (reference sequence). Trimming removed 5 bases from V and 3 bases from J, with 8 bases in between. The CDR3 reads CSAQGVNQPQHF. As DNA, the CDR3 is TGCAGTGCTCAAGGTGTCAATCAGCCCCAGCATTTT.

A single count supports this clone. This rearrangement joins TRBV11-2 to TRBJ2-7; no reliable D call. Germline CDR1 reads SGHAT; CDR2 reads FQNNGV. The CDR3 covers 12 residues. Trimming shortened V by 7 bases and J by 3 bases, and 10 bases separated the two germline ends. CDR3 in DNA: TGTGCCAGCATCCATAACAGCTACGAGCAGTACTTC. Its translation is CASIHNSYEQYF. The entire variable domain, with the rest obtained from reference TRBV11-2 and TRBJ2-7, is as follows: EAGVAQSPRYKIIEKRQSVAFWCNPISGHATLYWYQQILGQGPKLLIQFQNNGVVDDSQLPKDRFSAERLKGVDSTLKIQPAKLEDSAVYLCASIHNSYEQYFGPGTRLTVT.

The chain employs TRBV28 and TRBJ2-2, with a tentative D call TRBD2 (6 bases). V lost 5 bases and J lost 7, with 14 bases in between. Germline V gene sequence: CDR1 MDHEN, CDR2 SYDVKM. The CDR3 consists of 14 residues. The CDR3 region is CASSPSSASGELFF. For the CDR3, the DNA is TGTGCCAGCAGTCCCTCTAGCGCAAGCGGGGAGCTGTTTTTT.

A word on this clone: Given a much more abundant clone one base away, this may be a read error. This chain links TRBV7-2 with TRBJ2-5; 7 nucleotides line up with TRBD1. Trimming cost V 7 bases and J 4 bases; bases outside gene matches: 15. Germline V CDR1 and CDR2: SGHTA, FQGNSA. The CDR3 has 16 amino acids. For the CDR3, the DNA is TGTGCCAGCAACTACCGGACAGGAGTGGGTAGAGAGACCCAGTACTTC. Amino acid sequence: CASNYRTGVGRETQYF.